The T cell receptor beta chain described here comes from a study of cytomegalovirus exposure and HLA in healthy donors. Study-wide context: Among the 398 genotyped donors, approximately 81% were placed in the Caucasian-associated ancestry cluster.

J gave up 0 bases and V 6 bases, and 5 bases lay outside the gene matches. This CDR3 region has 15 residues. Germline V gene sequence: CDR1 MNHNY, CDR2 SVGAGI (reference sequence). Vbeta (60) and Jbeta (13) primers were used in the PCR. Profiling relied on immunoSEQ multiplex PCR, and the TCRdb table lists in-frame clones only, not all of them. The sample lists 85,000 to 100,000 clones, 64% occurring once. This clone was observed a few times. The chain couples TRBV6-6 to TRBJ2-3; 8 bases fit TRBD2. Sequencing used PBMCs. The receptor's source is a man between 60 and 75 years old in good health and CMV-seronegative. CDR3 sequence reads: CASSLLADSTDTQYF. CDR3 sequence (DNA): TGTGCCAGCAGCCTACTAGCGGATAGCACAGATACGCAGTATTTT.